These 29 T cell receptor beta chains originate from one sample sequenced in a study of PD-1 blockade in classical Hodgkin lymphoma. This table comes from immunoSEQ multiplex PCR, and its TCRdb copy is limited to in-frame clones, with some not included. The sample records over 15,000 clones, more than 75% being singletons. Each patient experienced a relapse that followed autologous stem cell transplantation, and brentuximab vedotin exposure varied. Material: peripheral blood mononuclear cells (PBMCs), obtained before the second cycle of nivolumab. These receptors were taken from a human donor with classical Hodgkin lymphoma.

The table lists this clone with a few counts. The J gene is TRBJ1-1, the V gene TRBV29-1, with D perhaps matching TRBD1 (5 bases). The germline V and J ends were trimmed by 3 bases and 10 bases, with 18 bases remaining between them. Per germline, CDR1 SQVTM and CDR2 ANQGSEA. The CDR3 totals 13 residues. The CDR3 loop is CSVDLSKRGAAFF. In DNA form, the CDR3 reads TGCAGCGTTGACCTATCTAAGAGAGGGGCAGCTTTCTTT.

The chain links TRBV10-3 to TRBJ1-5; 7 positions match TRBD1. Germline V gives CDR1 ENHRY, CDR2 SYGVKD. The CDR3 totals 15 residues. J was trimmed by 0 bases and V by 6 bases; bases with no gene match: 5. CDR3 amino acids: CAIRQGQTSNQPQHF. The DNA for the CDR3 is TGTGCCATCAGACAGGGGCAAACTAGCAATCAGCCCCAGCATTTT.

The V and J genes are TRBV11-3 and TRBJ2-1; no clear D gene. Trimming pared 2 bases from V and 2 bases from J, leaving 4 bases between. The germline V gene has CDR1 SGHNT and CDR2 YENEEA. The CDR3 totals 13 residues. CDR3 in amino acids: CASSLSPYNEQFF. CDR3 DNA sequence: TGTGCCAGCAGCTTAAGTCCCTACAATGAGCAGTTCTTC.

This chain uses TRBV5-6 with TRBJ2-3, with D tentatively TRBD1 (6 bases). V gave up 1 base and J gave up 5 bases, with 17 bases separating them. The CDR3 consists of 16 residues. In germline, CDR1 is SGHDT, CDR2 YYEEEE. The CDR3 spells CASSLLLGTGRDTQYF. The DNA of the CDR3 is TGTGCCAGCAGCTTGTTGCTGGGAACAGGGAGAGATACGCAGTATTTT.

V gene TRBV9 combines with J gene TRBJ1-2, with D perhaps TRBD1 (6 bases). Trimming removed 0 bases from V and 3 bases from J, with 6 bases in between. This CDR3 region has 13 residues. CDR1 and CDR2 (germline): SGDLS, YYNGEE. CDR3 nucleotides: TGTGCCAGCAGCGTAGCAGGGGACTATGGCTACACCTTC. It translates to CASSVAGDYGYTF.

The rearrangement links TRBV9 to TRBJ2-3; 14 positions agree with TRBD2. Trimming at V came to 4 bases and at J to 0 bases, leaving 7 bases not matched to a gene. This CDR3 is 18 amino acids long. The germline CDR1 and CDR2 sequences are SGDLS and YYNGEE. CDR3 sequence: CASSSRGTSGRSTDTQYF. In nucleotides, the CDR3 is TGTGCCAGCAGCTCCCGAGGGACTAGCGGGAGAAGCACAGATACGCAGTATTTT.

The J gene is TRBJ1-6, the V gene TRBV10-3, with TRBD1 identical over 8 bases. Germline trimming cut 3 bases from V and 10 bases from J; bases unmatched to any gene: 8. CDR1 is ENHRY and CDR2 is SYGVKD in the germline V gene. The CDR3 is made up of 15 amino acids. Written as DNA, the CDR3 is TGTGCCATCAGTGATTTATCGACAGGGGAATCACCCCTCCACTTT. It yields the protein CAISDLSTGESPLHF.

Turning to this clone: The junction shows a germline mismatch at one end, possibly a read error. V is TRBV2 and J is TRBJ1-5; D possibly corresponds to TRBD1 (6 bases). The CDR3 loop spans 16 amino acids. Per germline, CDR1 SNHLY and CDR2 FYNNEI. DNA for the CDR3: TGTGCCAGCAGGGAAGGGGGTCTCTTAGGGGATCAGCCCCAGCATTTT. It specifies CASREGGLLGDQPQHF.

The J gene is TRBJ2-7, the V gene TRBV7-8; 9 bases align to TRBD1. V was clipped by 5 bases and J by 2 bases; unmatched bases: 7. Germline V gene data show CDR1 as SGHVS and CDR2 as FQNEAQ. This CDR3 contains 15 residues. CDR3: CASSKRQGETYEQYF. The CDR3 DNA reads TGTGCCAGCAGCAAAAGACAGGGGGAAACCTACGAGCAGTACTTC.

The chain carries TRBV27 and TRBJ2-5, with 8 positions matching TRBD1. V lost 4 bases and J lost 5; bases outside the gene matches: 6. CDR1 is MNHEY and CDR2 is SMNVEV in the germline V gene (reference sequence). CDR3 length: 14 amino acids. The DNA for the CDR3 is TGTGCCAGCAGTTGGATGGCAGGGGGCGAGACCCAGTACTTC. It encodes CASSWMAGGETQYF.

The J gene is TRBJ2-5, the V gene TRBV7-9, with D unresolved. V dropped 3 bases and J dropped 7 bases, with 9 bases sitting between them. The CDR3 is made up of 12 amino acids. Germline V gene sequence: CDR1 SEHNR, CDR2 FQNEAQ (reference sequence). This chain's CDR3 is CASSFGESTQYF. As DNA, the CDR3 is TGTGCCAGCAGCTTTGGGGAATCGACCCAGTACTTC. Using reference TRBV7-9 and TRBJ2-5 for the parts outside the CDR3, the full variable domain is DTGVSQNPRHKITKRGQNVTFRCDPISEHNRLYWYRQTLGQGPEFLTYFQNEAQLEKSRLLSDRFSAERPKGSFSTLEIQRTEQGDSAMYLCASSFGESTQYFGPGTRLLVL.

This rearrangement joins TRBV30 to TRBJ1-6; D unclear. Germline assignment: CDR1 GTSNPN and CDR2 SVGIG (reference sequence). The CDR3 loop spans 14 amino acids. Trimming removed 2 bases from V and 0 bases from J, with 5 bases in between. CDR3 DNA sequence: TGTGCCTGGAGTAGAAGCTCCTATAATTCACCCCTCCACTTT. As protein: CAWSRSSYNSPLHF.

The J gene is TRBJ2-7, the V gene TRBV25-1, with D unclear. This CDR3 is 11 amino acids long. Trimming cost V 6 bases and J 3 bases, with 6 bases left between them. The germline CDR1 and CDR2 sequences are MGHDK and SYGVNS. In DNA form, the CDR3 reads TGTGCCAGCAGGGGCCGCTACGAGCAGTACTTC. This encodes CASRGRYEQYF.

The chain couples TRBV10-3 to TRBJ2-3, with 12 bases lining up with TRBD2. CDR3 length: 17 amino acids. Germline V gene data show CDR1 as ENHRY and CDR2 as SYGVKD. V trimming: 4 bases; J trimming: 3 bases; junction bases outside the gene matches: 8. The CDR3 spells CAISGASGGAGTDTQYF. CDR3 coding DNA: TGTGCCATCAGTGGGGCTAGCGGGGGGGCCGGGACAGATACGCAGTATTTT.

V and J are TRBV7-2 and TRBJ1-1, with D tentatively TRBD1 (5 bases). The V gene's germline CDR1 is SGHTA and CDR2 FQGNSA. V gave up 1 base and J gave up 7 bases, with 16 bases separating them. There are 15 residues in the CDR3. CDR3 nucleotides: TGTGCCAGCAGCTTAGAGGCAAACAGGCCTAATGAAGCTTTCTTT. This codes for CASSLEANRPNEAFF.

The gene calls are TRBV9 and TRBJ2-5, with unresolved D. The CDR3 is made up of 13 amino acids. V was cut by 2 bases and J by 0 bases, with 5 bases left in between. Germline CDR1 reads SGDLS; CDR2 reads YYNGEE. CDR3 nucleotide sequence: TGTGCCAGCAGCGTGGCAAACCAAGAGACCCAGTACTTC. Its translation is CASSVANQETQYF.

The rearrangement links TRBV5-6 to TRBJ2-7; the match to TRBD1 covers 10 bases. V lost 4 bases and J lost 4; bases outside the gene matches: 8. The CDR3 consists of 15 residues. Per germline, CDR1 SGHDT and CDR2 YYEEEE. In DNA form, the CDR3 reads TGTGCCAGCAGCCGTGGGACAGGGGTGTTTTACGAGCAGTACTTC. Its protein is CASSRGTGVFYEQYF.

This chain links TRBV5-1 with TRBJ1-1, with D possibly being TRBD1 (6 bases). CDR1 and CDR2 from the germline V gene are SGHRS and YFSETQ. The CDR3 consists of 13 residues. V was shortened by 3 bases and J by 0 bases, with 6 bases between the two germline ends. As DNA, the CDR3 is TGCGCCAGCAGCTGGGGGCTGAACACTGAAGCTTTCTTT. Translated: CASSWGLNTEAFF.

This clone was detected a few times. The chain has TRBV12-1 and TRBJ1-5; the table's D gene call, TRBD1, was not cross checked with the DNA. TRBV12-1 is classified as a pseudogene. The CDR3 sequence is 14 residues long. The CDR3 loop is CASSIHRGKQPQHF. CDR3 coding DNA: TGTGCCAGCAGCATCCACAGGGGAAAGCAGCCCCAGCATTTT.

V is TRBV21-1 and J is TRBJ2-5; the D call in the table, TRBD1, was not verified against the DNA. The assigned J gene may be wrong: the sequence end matches TRBJ2-7 better. TRBV21-1 is a known pseudogene. The CDR3 loop spans 15 amino acids. The DNA of the CDR3 is TGTGCCAGCAGCGTGCCCTCGGGACAGCTCTACGAGCAGTACTTC. This gives the protein CASSVPSGQLYEQYF.

The chain couples TRBV7-2 to TRBJ1-5; D may be TRBD1 (5 bases). The V and J ends lost 4 bases and 3 bases respectively, with 16 bases between them. CDR1 is SGHTA and CDR2 is FQGNSA in the germline V gene. This CDR3 contains 16 residues. The CDR3 DNA follows: TGTGCCAGCAGCTCCAGCTTGAGGGGCCCCAATCAGCCCCAGCATTTT. It specifies CASSSSLRGPNQPQHF.

V and J are TRBV4-2 and TRBJ1-5; the match to TRBD1 covers 7 bases. The ends lost 5 bases at V and 1 base at J; junction bases unmatched: 5. The CDR3 runs 15 residues. The germline gives CDR1 LGHNA, CDR2 YNFKEQ. The CDR3 is CASSIQGFSNQPQHF. The CDR3 bases are TGTGCCAGCAGCATACAGGGGTTCAGCAATCAGCCCCAGCATTTT.

CDR3 in amino acids: CASSPEGEGRAYEQYF. The CDR3 DNA follows: TGTGCCAGCAGCCCCGAAGGTGAGGGGAGGGCCTACGAGCAGTACTTC. V and J are TRBV4-2 and TRBJ2-7; TRBD2 agrees at 7 bases. V dropped 4 bases and J dropped 2; count of bases not matched to a gene: 11. The germline V gene has CDR1 LGHNA and CDR2 YNFKEQ. The CDR3 totals 16 residues.

The chain has TRBV6-1 and TRBJ2-3; 11 bases are shared with TRBD2. The V gene's germline CDR1 is MNHNS and CDR2 SASEGT. The CDR3 totals 15 residues. Trimming took 6 bases from V and 6 from J; bases not matched to a gene: 8. The CDR3 region is CASRPRLAGRDTQYF. The CDR3 DNA sequence: TGTGCCAGCAGACCCAGACTAGCGGGGAGGGATACGCAGTATTTT.

For the CDR3, the DNA is TGTGCCAGCAGTTCGAGCGGACGAGGAAGATTCTATGGCTACACCTTC. This sequence encodes CASSSSGRGRFYGYTF. The chain links TRBV25-1 to TRBJ1-2; D is undetermined. Germline V lookup: CDR1 MGHDK, CDR2 SYGVNS. V lost 5 bases and J 4 bases, leaving 20 bases between the germline ends. This CDR3 is 16 amino acids long.

This chain links TRBV4-3 with TRBJ2-5, with D tentatively TRBD1 (6 bases). V lost 4 bases to trimming and J lost 5 bases, with 17 bases between them. The CDR3 spans 15 residues. Germline V gene lookup returns CDR1 LGHNA and CDR2 YSLEER. The CDR3: CASSPGPQRGETQYF. In DNA, the CDR3 is TGCGCCAGCAGCCCGGGACCGCAAAGGGGGGAGACCCAGTACTTC.

The V and J genes are TRBV27 and TRBJ2-5; D perhaps matches TRBD1 (5 bases). V was clipped by 8 bases and J by 2 bases, with 21 bases between them. Germline values: CDR1 MNHEY, CDR2 SMNVEV (reference sequence). CDR3 length: 16 amino acids. The CDR3 spells CASPHRAGSRQETQYF. In nucleotides, the CDR3 is TGTGCCAGCCCCCATCGGGCAGGGTCTAGGCAAGAGACCCAGTACTTC.

This chain connects TRBV6-1 to TRBJ2-1; tentatively, D is TRBD1 (5 bases). This CDR3 is 16 amino acids long. V lost 2 bases to trimming and J lost 3 bases, with 14 bases between them. The V gene's germline CDR1 is MNHNS and CDR2 SASEGT. In DNA, the CDR3 is TGTGCCAGCAGTGAACACAGGACCCTTAGCTACAATGAGCAGTTCTTC. Translation: CASSEHRTLSYNEQFF.

The chain employs TRBV4-3 and TRBJ1-2; 9 positions match TRBD1. With 3 bases clipped from V and 11 bases from J, the junction kept 13 bases outside the gene matches. CDR3 size: 15 residues. CDR1 and CDR2 from the germline V gene are LGHNA and YSLEER. CDR3 protein: CASSQELGQGRRYTF. CDR3 sequence (DNA): TGCGCCAGCAGCCAGGAGCTCGGACAGGGGAGGAGGTACACCTTC.